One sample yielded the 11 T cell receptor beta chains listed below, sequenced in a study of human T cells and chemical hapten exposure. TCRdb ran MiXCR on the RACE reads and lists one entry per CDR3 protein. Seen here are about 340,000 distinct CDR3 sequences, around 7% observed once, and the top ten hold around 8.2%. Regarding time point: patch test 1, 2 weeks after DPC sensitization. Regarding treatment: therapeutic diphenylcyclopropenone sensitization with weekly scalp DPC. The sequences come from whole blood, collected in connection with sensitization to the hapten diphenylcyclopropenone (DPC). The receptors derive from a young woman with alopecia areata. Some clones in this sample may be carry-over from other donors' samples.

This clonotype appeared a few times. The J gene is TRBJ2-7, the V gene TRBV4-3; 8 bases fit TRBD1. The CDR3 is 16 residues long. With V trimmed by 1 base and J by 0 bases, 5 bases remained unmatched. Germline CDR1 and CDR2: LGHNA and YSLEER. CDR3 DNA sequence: TGCGCCAGCAGCCAAGCCCGGGACAGGAGCTCCTACGAGCAGTACTTC. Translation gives CASSQARDRSSYEQYF.

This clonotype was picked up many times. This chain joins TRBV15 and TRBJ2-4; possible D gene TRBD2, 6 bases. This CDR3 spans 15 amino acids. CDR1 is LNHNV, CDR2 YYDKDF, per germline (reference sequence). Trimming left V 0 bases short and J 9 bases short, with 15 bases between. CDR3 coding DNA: TGTGCCACCAGCAGAGATCGGAGGGGCGCAGGCATTCAGTACTTC. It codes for CATSRDRRGAGIQYF.

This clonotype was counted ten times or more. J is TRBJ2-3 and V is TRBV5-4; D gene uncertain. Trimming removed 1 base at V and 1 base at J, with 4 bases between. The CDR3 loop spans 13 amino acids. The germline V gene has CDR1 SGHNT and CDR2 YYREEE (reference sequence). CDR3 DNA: TGTGCCAGCAGCTTGCTCCGCACAGATACGCAGTATTTT. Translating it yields CASSLLRTDTQYF.

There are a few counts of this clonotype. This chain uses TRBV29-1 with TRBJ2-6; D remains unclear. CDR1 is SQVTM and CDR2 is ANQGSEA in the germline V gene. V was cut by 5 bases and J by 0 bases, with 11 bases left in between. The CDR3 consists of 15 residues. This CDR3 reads CSVQSGLSGANVLTF. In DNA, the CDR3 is TGCAGCGTTCAGTCAGGCCTCTCTGGGGCCAACGTCCTGACTTTC. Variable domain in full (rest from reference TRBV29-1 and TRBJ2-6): SAVISQKPSRDICQRGTSLTIQCQVDSQVTMMFWYRQQPGQSLTLIATANQGSEATYESGFVIDKFPISRPNLTFSTLTVSNMSPEDSSIYLCSVQSGLSGANVLTFGAGSRLTVL.

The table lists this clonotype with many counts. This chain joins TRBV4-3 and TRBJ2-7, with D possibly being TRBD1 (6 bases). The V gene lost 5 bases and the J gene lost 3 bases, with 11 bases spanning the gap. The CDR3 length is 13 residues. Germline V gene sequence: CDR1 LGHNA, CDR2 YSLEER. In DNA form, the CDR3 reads TGCGCCAGCAGCGCACAGGGAGACTACGAGCAGTACTTC. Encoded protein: CASSAQGDYEQYF.

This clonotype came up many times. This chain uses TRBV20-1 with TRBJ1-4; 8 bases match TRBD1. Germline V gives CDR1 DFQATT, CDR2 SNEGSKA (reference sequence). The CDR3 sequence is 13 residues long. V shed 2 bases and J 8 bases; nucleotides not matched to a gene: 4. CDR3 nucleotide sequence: TGCAGTGCTAGACGGACAGGGATAGAAAAACTGTTTTTT. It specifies CSARRTGIEKLFF.

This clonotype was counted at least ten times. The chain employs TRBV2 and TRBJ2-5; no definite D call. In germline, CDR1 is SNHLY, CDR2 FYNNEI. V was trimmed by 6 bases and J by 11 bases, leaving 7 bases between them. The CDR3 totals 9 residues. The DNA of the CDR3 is TGTGCCAGCAGCCCGGGTCAGTACTTC. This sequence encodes CASSPGQYF.

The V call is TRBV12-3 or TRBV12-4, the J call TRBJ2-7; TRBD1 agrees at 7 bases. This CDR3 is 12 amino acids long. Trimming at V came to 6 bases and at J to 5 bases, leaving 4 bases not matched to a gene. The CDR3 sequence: CASSQGGHEQYF. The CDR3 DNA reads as TGTGCCAGCAGCCAAGGGGGCCACGAGCAGTACTTC.

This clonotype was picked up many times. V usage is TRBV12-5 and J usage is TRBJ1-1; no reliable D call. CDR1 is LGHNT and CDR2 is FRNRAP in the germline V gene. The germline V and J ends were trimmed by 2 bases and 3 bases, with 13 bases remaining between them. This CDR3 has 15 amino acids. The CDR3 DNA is TGTGCTAGTGGTTTGTTTGGCGTCCTGGACACTGAAGCTTTCTTT. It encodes CASGLFGVLDTEAFF.

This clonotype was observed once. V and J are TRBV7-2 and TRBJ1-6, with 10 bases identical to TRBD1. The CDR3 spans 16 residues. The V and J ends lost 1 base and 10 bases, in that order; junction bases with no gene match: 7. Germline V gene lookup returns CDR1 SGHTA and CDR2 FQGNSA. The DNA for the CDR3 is TGTGCCAGCAGCTTAGAACTGGGACAGGGGCGATCACCCCTCCACTTT. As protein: CASSLELGQGRSPLHF.

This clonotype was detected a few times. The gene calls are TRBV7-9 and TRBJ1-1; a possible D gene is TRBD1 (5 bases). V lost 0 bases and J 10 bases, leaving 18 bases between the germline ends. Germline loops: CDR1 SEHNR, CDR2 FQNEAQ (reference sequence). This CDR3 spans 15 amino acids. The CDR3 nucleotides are TGTGCCAGCAGCTTAGCTGGGGGGGACGGCGAGGGAGCTTTCTTT. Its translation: CASSLAGGDGEGAFF.